The clone carrying this T cell receptor beta chain has at least ten counts. Its cognate antigen is unknown. Using RNA template, CDR3s of TCR alpha and beta were amplified with iRepertoire arm-PCR. TCRdb used MiXCR to reprocess the multiplex PCR reads, holding one entry per CDR3 protein. The table lists about 400,000 distinct CDR3 sequences, about two fifths of them singletons. This sample was taken from a study of glioma-infiltrating T cells. Across the whole study: Glioblastomas were WHO grade IV, sampled at first diagnosis; low-grade were grade II. Whole-study findings and limits: Above-expected tissue-blood divergence occurred in all gliomas, most in low-grade ones.

CDR1 is SGHTA and CDR2 is FQGNSA in the germline V gene. V was shortened by 5 bases and J by 5 bases, with 7 bases between the two germline ends. The CDR3 totals 12 residues. This clonotype was sampled from a human donor with low-grade glioma or glioblastoma, undergoing nonglioma brain surgery, or in good health (not recorded which). The material sequenced was glioma tissue, nonneoplastic brain tissue, or PBMCs (not recorded which). The chain carries TRBV7-2 and TRBJ1-5; D is unresolved. This CDR3 reads CASSPRDQPQHF. CDR3 DNA: TGTGCCAGCAGCCCTCGGGATCAGCCCCAGCATTTT.